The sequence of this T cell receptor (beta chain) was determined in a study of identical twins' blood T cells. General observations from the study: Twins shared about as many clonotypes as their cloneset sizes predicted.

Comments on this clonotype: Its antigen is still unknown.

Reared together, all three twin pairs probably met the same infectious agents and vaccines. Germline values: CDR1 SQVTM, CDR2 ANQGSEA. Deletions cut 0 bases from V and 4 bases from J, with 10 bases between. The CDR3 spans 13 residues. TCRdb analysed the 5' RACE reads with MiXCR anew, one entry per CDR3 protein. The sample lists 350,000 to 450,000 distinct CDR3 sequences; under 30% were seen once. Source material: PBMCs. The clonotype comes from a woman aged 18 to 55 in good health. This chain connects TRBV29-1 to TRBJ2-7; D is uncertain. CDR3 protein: CSVEDRFLYEQYF. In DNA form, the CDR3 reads TGCAGCGTTGAAGACAGGTTCCTTTACGAGCAGTACTTC.